These 6 T cell receptor beta chains originate from one sample sequenced in a study of regulatory T cells in long-lasting Graves disease. The time point denotes: newly diagnosed GD, antithyroid drugs for less than 3 months. Preparation of the TCR library used RNA extracted from PBMCs. Arm-PCR of CDR3 regions and iRepertoire HTBI primers were the basis on which TCR beta libraries were built. MiXCR was run by TCRdb on the multiplex PCR reads, yielding one entry per CDR3 protein. The sample shows hundreds of thousands of distinct CDR3 sequences, less than 20% of them seen only once. Another study also made use of these data, one on T cells in Graves' hyperthyroidism and ophthalmopathy.

The sample here was peripheral blood mononuclear cells (PBMCs), taken at new diagnosis, from a patient treated with antithyroid drugs. The receptors come from a woman younger than 45 with Graves disease.

This clonotype was recorded a few times. The genes are TRBV5-1 and TRBJ1-2; D is uncertain. With 0 bases removed from V and 7 bases from J, the gap between germline ends came to 13 bases. Germline CDR1 and CDR2: SGHRS and YFSETQ. The CDR3 totals 14 residues. The CDR3 nucleotides read TGCGCCAGCAGCTTGGAAACCAGCACTCGTGGCTACACCTTC. Amino acids: CASSLETSTRGYTF.

This clonotype was counted only a few times. The gene calls are TRBV20-1 and TRBJ2-7; a possible D gene is TRBD1 (6 bases). CDR1 is DFQATT, CDR2 SNEGSKA, per germline (reference sequence). The CDR3 consists of 13 residues. The V and J ends lost 2 bases and 0 bases respectively, with 8 bases between them. CDR3 DNA sequence: TGCAGTGCTAGACGGGACATCTCCTACGAGCAGTACTTC. It yields the protein CSARRDISYEQYF.

This clonotype has ten or more counts. The chain recombines TRBV7-3 with TRBJ2-2; no clear D. Germline V gene lookup returns CDR1 SGHTA and CDR2 FQGTGA. V was clipped by 8 bases and J by 3 bases, with 7 bases between them. This CDR3 spans 12 amino acids. CDR3 protein: CASSVYTGELFF. CDR3 bases: TGTGCCAGCTCCGTTTACACCGGGGAGCTGTTTTTT. Combining the CDR3 with reference TRBV7-3 and TRBJ2-2 gives the whole variable domain GAGVSQTPSNKVTEKGKYVELRCDPISGHTALYWYRQSLGQGPEFLIYFQGTGAADDSGLPNDRFFAVRPEGSVSTLKIQRTERGDSAVYLCASSVYTGELFFGEGSRLTVL.

In this sample, this clonotype turned up once. A much larger clone lies one base from this, so it may be a read error. The gene calls are TRBV7-2 and TRBJ2-3, with D possibly matching TRBD1 (6 bases). The J call may not be correct, given that the DNA end is closer to TRBJ1-5. Germline values: CDR1 SGHTA, CDR2 FQGNSA. The length of the CDR3 is 18 residues. The CDR3 DNA follows: TGTGCCAGCAGCTTAAGGGGGACGAGGGAAGAGGTCCCAGATACGCAGCATTTT. Encoded protein: CASSLRGTREEVPDTQHF.

This clonotype was detected many times. V is TRBV30 and J is TRBJ2-7, with 14 bases that match TRBD2. J lost 5 bases, V lost 3 bases, and 3 bases had no gene match. CDR1 and CDR2 from the germline V gene are GTSNPN and SVGIG (reference sequence). This CDR3 is 14 amino acids long. The CDR3 loop reads CAWRMGLAGDEQYF. CDR3 coding DNA: TGTGCCTGGAGGATGGGACTAGCGGGAGACGAGCAGTACTTC.

This clonotype was counted between two and nine times. J is TRBJ2-7 and V is TRBV14; 9 nucleotides line up with TRBD2. Trimming cost V 2 bases and J 1 base; bases outside gene matches: 3. The CDR3 is 15 amino acids. Per germline, CDR1 SGHDN and CDR2 FVKESK. The CDR3 protein is CASSQLSGRSYEQYF. In nucleotides, the CDR3 is TGTGCCAGCAGCCAACTCAGCGGGAGGTCCTACGAGCAGTACTTC.